This entry describes one T cell receptor (beta chain). Its antigen is undetermined. These data are taken from a study of T cell repertoires in cytomegalovirus infection. Study background: Evidence of both CMV infection and a matching HLA type came from public TCR beta signatures.

TCRdb reprocessed the reads via MiXCR and lists one record per CDR3 protein. The sample comprises about 900,000 distinct CDR3 sequences, less than 35% of which are singletons, and over 12% rests with the top ten. Trimming cost V 3 bases and J 6 bases; bases outside gene matches: 1. The CDR3 extends over 14 amino acids. The germline CDR1 and CDR2 sequences are MNHNS and SASEGT. This sequence originates from a human donor in good health (CMV status not recorded). Some clones in this sample may be carry-over from other donors' samples. V gene TRBV6-1 combines with J gene TRBJ1-6; 8 positions agree with TRBD1. Sequences were derived from cultured CD8+ T cells from PBMCs, sampled from culture after CMV antigen stimulation. The CDR3 loop reads CASSDGQGNSPLHF. The CDR3 nucleotides are TGTGCCAGCAGTGACGGACAGGGTAATTCACCCCTCCACTTT.